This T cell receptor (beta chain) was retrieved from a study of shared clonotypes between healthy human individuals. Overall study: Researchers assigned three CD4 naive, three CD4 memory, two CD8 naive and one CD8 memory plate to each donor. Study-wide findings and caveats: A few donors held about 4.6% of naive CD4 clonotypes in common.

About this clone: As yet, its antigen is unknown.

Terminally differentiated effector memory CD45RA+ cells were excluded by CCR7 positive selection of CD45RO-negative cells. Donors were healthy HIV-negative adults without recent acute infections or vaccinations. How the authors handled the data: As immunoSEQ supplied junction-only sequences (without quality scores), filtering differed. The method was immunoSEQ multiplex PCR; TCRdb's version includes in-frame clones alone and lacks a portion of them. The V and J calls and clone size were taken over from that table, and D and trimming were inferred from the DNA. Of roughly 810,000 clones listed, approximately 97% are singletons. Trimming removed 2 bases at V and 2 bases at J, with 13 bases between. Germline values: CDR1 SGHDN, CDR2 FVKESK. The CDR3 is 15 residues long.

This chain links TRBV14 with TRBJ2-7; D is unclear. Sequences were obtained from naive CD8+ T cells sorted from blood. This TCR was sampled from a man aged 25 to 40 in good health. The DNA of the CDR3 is TGTGCCAGCAGCCAAACAACAGCCAACACCTACGAGCAGTACTTC. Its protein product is CASSQTTANTYEQYF.